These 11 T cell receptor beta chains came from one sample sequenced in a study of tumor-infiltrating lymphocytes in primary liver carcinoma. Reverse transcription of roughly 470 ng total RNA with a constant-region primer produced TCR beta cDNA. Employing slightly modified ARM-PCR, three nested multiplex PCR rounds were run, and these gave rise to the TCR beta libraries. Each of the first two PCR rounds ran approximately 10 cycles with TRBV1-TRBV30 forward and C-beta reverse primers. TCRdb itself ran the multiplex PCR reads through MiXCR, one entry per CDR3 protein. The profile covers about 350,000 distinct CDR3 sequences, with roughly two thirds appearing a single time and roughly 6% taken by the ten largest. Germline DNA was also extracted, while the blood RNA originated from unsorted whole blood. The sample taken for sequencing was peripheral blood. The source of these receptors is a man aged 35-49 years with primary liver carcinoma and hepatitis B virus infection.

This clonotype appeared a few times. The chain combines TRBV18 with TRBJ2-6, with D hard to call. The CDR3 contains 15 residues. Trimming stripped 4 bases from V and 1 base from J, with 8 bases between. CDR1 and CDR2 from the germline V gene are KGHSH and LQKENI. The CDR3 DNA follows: TGTGCCAGCTCACAGGGTATATCTGGGGCCAACGTCCTGACTTTC. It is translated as CASSQGISGANVLTF.

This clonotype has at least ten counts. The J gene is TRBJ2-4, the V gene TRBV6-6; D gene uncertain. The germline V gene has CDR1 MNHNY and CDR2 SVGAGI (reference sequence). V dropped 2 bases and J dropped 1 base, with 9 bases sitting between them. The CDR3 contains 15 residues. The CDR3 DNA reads TGTGCCAGCAGTTACCTGAGCGAGGCCAAAAACATTCAGTACTTC. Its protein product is CASSYLSEAKNIQYF.

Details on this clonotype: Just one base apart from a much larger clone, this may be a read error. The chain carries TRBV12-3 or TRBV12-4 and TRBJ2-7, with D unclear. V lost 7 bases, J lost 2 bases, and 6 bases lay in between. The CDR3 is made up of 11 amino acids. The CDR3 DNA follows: TGTGCCAGCAACCCGGCCTACGAGCAGTACTTC. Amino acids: CASNPAYEQYF.

The CDR3 DNA reads as TGTGCCAGCAGCTCCCCGGGGCAGGAGGAGGGGACCCAGTACTTC. As protein: CASSSPGQEEGTQYF. The chain carries TRBV5-4 and TRBJ2-5; D is perhaps TRBD2 (6 bases). Germline lookup yields CDR1 SGHNT and CDR2 YYREEE (reference sequence). Trimming cost V 3 bases and J 7 bases, with 19 bases left between them. The CDR3 contains 15 residues.

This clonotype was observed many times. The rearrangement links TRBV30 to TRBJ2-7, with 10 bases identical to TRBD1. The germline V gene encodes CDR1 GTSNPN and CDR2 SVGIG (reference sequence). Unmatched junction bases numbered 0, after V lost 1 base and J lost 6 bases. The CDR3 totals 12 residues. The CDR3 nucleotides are TGTGCCTGGAGTGGGACAGGGGGCGAGCAGTACTTC. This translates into CAWSGTGGEQYF.

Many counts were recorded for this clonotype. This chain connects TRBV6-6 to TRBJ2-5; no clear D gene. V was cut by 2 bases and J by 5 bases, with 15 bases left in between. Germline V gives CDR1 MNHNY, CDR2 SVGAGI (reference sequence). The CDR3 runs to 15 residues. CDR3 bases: TGTGCCAGCAGTTACCTTGCGAGGAAGAAGGAGACCCAGTACTTC. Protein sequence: CASSYLARKKETQYF.

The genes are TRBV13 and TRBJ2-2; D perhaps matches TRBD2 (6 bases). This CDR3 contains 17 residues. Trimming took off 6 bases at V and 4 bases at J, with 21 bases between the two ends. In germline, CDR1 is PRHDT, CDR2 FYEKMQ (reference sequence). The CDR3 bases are TGTGCCAGCAGTTACCTTACTAGCTGGAGGAGCACCGGGGAGCTGTTTTTT. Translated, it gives CASSYLTSWRSTGELFF.

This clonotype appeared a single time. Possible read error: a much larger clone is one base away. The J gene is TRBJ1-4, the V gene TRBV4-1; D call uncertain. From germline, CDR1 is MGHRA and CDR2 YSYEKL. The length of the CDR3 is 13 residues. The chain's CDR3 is CASSGSTNEILFF. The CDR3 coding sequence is TGCGCCAGCAGCGGGTCAACTAATGAAATACTGTTTTTT.

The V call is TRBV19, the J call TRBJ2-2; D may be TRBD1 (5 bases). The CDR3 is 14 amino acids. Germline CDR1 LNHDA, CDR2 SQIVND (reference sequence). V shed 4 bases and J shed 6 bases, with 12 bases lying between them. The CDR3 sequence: CASSNSPGSGELFF. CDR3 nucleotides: TGTGCCAGTAGTAATTCTCCAGGGTCCGGGGAGCTGTTTTTT.

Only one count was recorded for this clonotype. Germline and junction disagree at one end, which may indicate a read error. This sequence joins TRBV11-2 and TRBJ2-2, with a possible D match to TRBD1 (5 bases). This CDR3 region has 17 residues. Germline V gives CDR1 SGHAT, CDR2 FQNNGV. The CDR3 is CASSLMGLKRYTVELFF. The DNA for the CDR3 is TGTGCCAGCAGCTTAATGGGGCTGAAAAGGTATACCGTGGAGCTGTTTTTT.

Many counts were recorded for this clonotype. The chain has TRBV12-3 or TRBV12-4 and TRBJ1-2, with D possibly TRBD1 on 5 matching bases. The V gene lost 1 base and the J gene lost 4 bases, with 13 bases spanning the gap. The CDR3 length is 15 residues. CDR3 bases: TGTGCCAGCAGTTTAGATTGGGGACTTGCCTATGGCTACACCTTC. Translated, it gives CASSLDWGLAYGYTF.